These 14 T cell receptor beta chains share one sample of origin, sequenced in a study of blood T cells in healthy people across ages. Through a sample-barcoded 5' primer and a J-beta primer mix, a second PCR was run for roughly 6 to 11 cycles. TCRdb fed the 5' RACE reads into MiXCR, producing one record per CDR3 protein. The sample has about 800,000 distinct CDR3 sequences; just under 25% are singletons. This same sample was also taken into another study, of T cells of mothers and their children.

The sequencing sample was made of blood. The origin of the receptors is a boy younger than 18 in good health.

The V gene is TRBV10-3, the J gene TRBJ1-2, with D uncertain. Germline lookup yields CDR1 ENHRY and CDR2 SYGVKD. Trimming stripped 10 bases from V and 3 bases from J, with 21 bases between. CDR3 length: 15 residues. The CDR3 DNA reads TGTGCCACCTATCTGGGCTCTAAGGTGGACTATGGCTACACCTTC. It is translated as CATYLGSKVDYGYTF.

This clonotype was counted ten times or more. The chain uses TRBV6-5 and TRBJ1-1; 7 positions match TRBD1. The V gene end was trimmed by 6 bases and the J gene end by 5 bases; junction bases not matched to a gene: 6. This CDR3 is 13 amino acids long. CDR1 MNHEY and CDR2 SVGAGI come from the germline V gene. The CDR3 bases are TGTGCCAGCAGCCCCGACAGGGATACTGAAGCTTTCTTT. It codes for CASSPDRDTEAFF.

V usage is TRBV2 and J usage is TRBJ1-2, with a possible D match to TRBD1 (5 bases). The ends were cut back, 3 bases at V and 8 bases at J, with 19 bases in the middle. CDR1 is SNHLY, CDR2 FYNNEI, per germline. The CDR3 extends over 15 amino acids. The CDR3 here is CASSDDSLTPDGYTF. For the CDR3, the DNA is TGTGCCAGCAGTGATGACAGTTTGACACCCGACGGCTACACCTTC.

The CDR3 sequence is CSARSGGLAGGEAEWDNEQFF. The CDR3, as DNA: TGCAGTGCTAGATCGGGGGGACTAGCGGGAGGCGAGGCTGAGTGGGACAATGAGCAGTTCTTC. The V call is TRBV20-1, the J call TRBJ2-1; TRBD2 matches 15 bases. The germline V gene encodes CDR1 DFQATT and CDR2 SNEGSKA (reference sequence). CDR3 length equals 21 residues. Germline trimming cut 2 bases from V and 5 bases from J; bases unmatched to any gene: 19.

Many counts were recorded for this clonotype. The chain uses TRBV5-1 and TRBJ2-3, with 7 nucleotides matching TRBD2. This CDR3 contains 14 residues. V shed 4 bases and J 2 bases; nucleotides not matched to a gene: 4. Germline V gives CDR1 SGHRS, CDR2 YFSETQ. The CDR3 DNA reads TGCGCCAGCAGCCAAGGGACTATCACAGATACGCAGTATTTT. It codes for CASSQGTITDTQYF.

This chain uses TRBV5-1 with TRBJ2-7; 9 bases are shared with TRBD2. CDR1 is SGHRS and CDR2 is YFSETQ in the germline V gene. The CDR3 consists of 14 residues. Unmatched junction bases numbered 6, after V lost 2 bases and J lost 6 bases. The CDR3 bases are TGCGCCAGCAGCTTAGGCGGGGGGGTCGGCGAGCAGTACTTC. Translating it yields CASSLGGGVGEQYF.

In the case of this clonotype: At one end, the junction sequence differs from germline, possibly due to a read error. V usage is TRBV20-1 and J usage is TRBJ2-3, with D possibly being TRBD1 (6 bases). CDR1 and CDR2 from the germline V gene are DFQATT and SNEGSKA (reference sequence). The CDR3 has 15 amino acids. Here the CDR3 reads CSARGQLALTDTQYF. CDR3 in DNA: TGCAGTGCCAGAGGACAGCTAGCTCTCACAGATACGCAGTATTTT.

This clonotype was counted only a few times. The chain couples TRBV7-8 to TRBJ2-3, with 7 bases that match TRBD1. The V gene's germline CDR1 is SGHVS and CDR2 FQNEAQ. After removal of 3 bases from V and 4 bases from J, the junction contained 4 bases not matched to a gene. This CDR3 is 14 amino acids long. The CDR3 bases are TGTGCCAGCAGCTTCGGACAGGCCGCAGATACGCAGTATTTT. It is translated as CASSFGQAADTQYF.

The chain combines TRBV4-3 with TRBJ1-2, with 8 bases that match TRBD1. This CDR3 comprises 17 residues. With V trimmed by 1 base and J by 4 bases, 11 bases remained unmatched. CDR1 is LGHNA, CDR2 YSLEER, per germline. For the CDR3, the DNA is TGCGCCAGCAGCCAAGGGGGACAGGTGGGGCGAGGCTATGGCTACACCTTC. Its translation is CASSQGGQVGRGYGYTF.

This chain links TRBV6-5 with TRBJ2-7, with D perhaps matching TRBD2 (6 bases). CDR3 length equals 13 residues. V lost 10 bases and J 5 bases, leaving 18 bases between the germline ends. CDR1 and CDR2 (germline): MNHEY, SVGAGI. This CDR3 is CATGAGGTNEQYF. The CDR3, as DNA: TGTGCCACCGGAGCCGGGGGAACTAACGAGCAGTACTTC.

The chain recombines TRBV5-1 with TRBJ2-5; TRBD2 matches at 10 bases. CDR1 is SGHRS and CDR2 is YFSETQ in the germline V gene. CDR3 size: 14 residues. J was trimmed by 4 bases and V by 6 bases; bases with no gene match: 6. The CDR3 DNA is TGCGCCAGCACACCGCTAGCGGGAGTAGAGACCCAGTACTTC. Translated, it gives CASTPLAGVETQYF.

In this sample, this clonotype turned up a few times. This sequence joins TRBV7-9 and TRBJ2-5; D could derive from TRBD1 or TRBD2 (5 bases each). V was shortened by 2 bases and J by 2 bases, with 15 bases between the two germline ends. CDR1 and CDR2 (germline): SEHNR, FQNEAQ (reference sequence). CDR3 length equals 16 residues. CDR3 nucleotides: TGTGCCAGCAGCTTAATTCACGGGGCTCCACAAGAGACCCAGTACTTC. It encodes CASSLIHGAPQETQYF.

This clonotype was picked up a small number of times. The chain joins TRBV11-2 to TRBJ2-2; D gene ambiguous. V gave up 0 bases and J gave up 0 bases, with 11 bases separating them. CDR3 length equals 17 residues. Germline-derived CDR1 and CDR2 are SGHAT and FQNNGV. CDR3 protein: CASSLDRESANTGELFF. CDR3 sequence (DNA): TGTGCCAGCAGCTTAGATCGAGAGTCTGCGAACACCGGGGAGCTGTTTTTT.

The genes are TRBV6-2 or TRBV6-3 and TRBJ2-5; no clear D. TRBJ2-7 explains the end of the DNA better; the J call may be wrong. The CDR3 sequence is 12 residues long. Per the germline V gene, CDR1 is MNHEY and CDR2 is SVGEGT. As DNA, the CDR3 is TGTGCCAGCAGTTACATCTACTACGAGCAGTACTTC. It specifies CASSYIYYEQYF.